This entry is about one T cell receptor beta chain. As yet, its antigen is unknown. Treatment: PENTA 11 planned treatment interruption arm or continuous ART arm. RNA-based 3' RACE libraries used unique molecular identifiers. One entry per CDR3 protein, called by TCRdb with MiXCR from the 3' RACE reads. The data contain about 40,000 distinct CDR3 sequences, about 6.5% of them seen just once; the ten biggest clones take up approximately 0.97%. Trimming pared 6 bases from V and 8 bases from J, leaving 22 bases between. Germline CDR1 MDHEN, CDR2 SYDVKM. This CDR3 has 15 residues. The data belong to a study of HIV-infected children after antiretroviral therapy interruption. Regarding the study as a whole: After treatment interruption started, naive CD4+ CDR3 overlap across time points dropped.

The clonotype originates from a pool of human donors with HIV. The sequencing used CD45RA+ CD4+ T cells from PBMCs, pooled from several time points, collected from a donor given antiretroviral therapy, either interrupted or continuous. Regarding subset: naive CD4+ CD45RA+ CD45RO- T cells. The chain is built from TRBV28 and TRBJ1-2; D is uncertain. The CDR3 reads CASSRPGSVGSGYTF. In DNA form, the CDR3 reads TGTGCCAGCAGCCGTCCGGGGAGTGTCGGTTCCGGCTACACCTTC.